These 17 T cell receptor beta chains came from one sample sequenced in a study of blood T cell repertoires in COVID-19. Sequencing was performed with immunoSEQ multiplex PCR; in TCRdb, only in-frame clones are kept and a portion is missing. This sample has some 59,000 clones, with 90% to 95% found just once. Input material: peripheral blood. The receptors were gathered from a man in his fifties with acute or convalescent COVID-19.

This clone was detected only once. The chain joins TRBV12-5 to TRBJ1-3; 8 bases line up with TRBD1. V was pared by 7 bases and J by 7 bases, with 9 bases of the junction left unmatched. CDR1 and CDR2 (germline): LGHNT, FRNRAP. The CDR3 contains 14 residues. The CDR3 here is CASEADRERNTIYF. The CDR3 nucleotides read TGTGCTAGTGAGGCGGACAGGGAAAGGAACACCATATATTTT. The full variable domain, with the rest looked up from reference TRBV12-5 and TRBJ1-3, is DARVTQTPRHKVTEMGQEVTMRCQPILGHNTVFWYRQTMMQGLELLAYFRNRAPLDDSGMPKDRFSAEMPDATLATLKIQPSEPRDSAVYFCASEADRERNTIYFGEGSWLTVV.

This clone appeared once. The genes are TRBV6-2 or TRBV6-3 and TRBJ2-1; possibly TRBD1 for D (5 bases). Per germline, CDR1 MNHEY and CDR2 SVGEGT. The CDR3 has 12 amino acids. The V gene lost 4 bases and the J gene lost 5 bases, with 6 bases spanning the gap. CDR3 bases: TGTGCCAGCAGTTTAGGGGACAATGAGCAGTTCTTC. Its translation is CASSLGDNEQFF.

The chain joins TRBV4-1 to TRBJ1-2; TRBD1 might be the D (6 bases). V was cut by 5 bases and J by 2 bases, with 21 bases left in between. Germline CDR1 and CDR2: MGHRA and YSYEKL. The length of the CDR3 is 17 residues. The CDR3 DNA sequence: TGCGCCAGCAGCTACTGGATTAAGACGGGACAAAACTATGGCTACACCTTC. Amino acid sequence: CASSYWIKTGQNYGYTF.

The V gene is TRBV2, the J gene TRBJ2-1; 7 bases line up with TRBD1. Germline CDR1 is SNHLY and CDR2 is FYNNEI. V lost 7 bases and J lost 4; bases outside the gene matches: 10. The CDR3 covers 15 residues. CDR3 nucleotide sequence: TGTGCCAGCACAGGGGGTGAGGTCCTTTACAATGAGCAGTTCTTC. Residues: CASTGGEVLYNEQFF.

The chain couples TRBV2 to TRBJ1-5; D unresolved. V was trimmed by 4 bases and J by 3 bases, leaving 10 bases between them. CDR1 is SNHLY and CDR2 is FYNNEI in the germline V gene. The CDR3 spans 14 residues. CDR3 region: CASSVAGFNQPQHF. The CDR3 nucleotides are TGTGCCAGCAGTGTGGCAGGATTCAATCAGCCCCAGCATTTT.

The V gene is TRBV5-1, the J gene TRBJ1-2; D unresolved. The CDR3 covers 14 residues. Between the trimmed V and J ends, which lost 2 bases and 1 base, there was a span of 9 bases. Germline values: CDR1 SGHRS, CDR2 YFSETQ. CDR3 in DNA: TGCGCCAGCAGCTTCGCGGGAAATAACTATGGCTACACCTTC. It translates to CASSFAGNNYGYTF. The complete variable domain, with remaining parts taken from reference TRBV5-1 and TRBJ1-2, reads KAGVTQTPRYLIKTRGQQVTLSCSPISGHRSVSWYQQTPGQGLQFLFEYFSETQRNKGNFPGRFSGRQFSNSRSEMNVSTLELGDSALYLCASSFAGNNYGYTFGSGTRLTVV.

The V call is TRBV24-1, the J call TRBJ1-2; 12 bases align to TRBD1. V lost 9 bases, J lost 8 bases, and 3 bases stayed unmatched. From germline, CDR1 is KGHDR and CDR2 SFDVKD. This CDR3 contains 12 residues. CDR3 nucleotides: TGTGCCACCCGGGACAGGGGGCGCGGCTACACCTTC. Translated, it gives CATRDRGRGYTF.

The CDR3 DNA sequence: TGTGCCAGCAGCCCCCTCCGCGGGGCCATCTACAATGAGCAGTTCTTC. It translates to CASSPLRGAIYNEQFF. The chain employs TRBV7-8 and TRBJ2-1, with D possibly matching TRBD2 (6 bases). The CDR3 extends over 16 amino acids. V was pared by 5 bases and J by 3 bases, with 17 bases between. Germline CDR1 and CDR2: SGHVS and FQNEAQ.

The chain recombines TRBV13 with TRBJ2-7; 7 bases fit TRBD2. This CDR3 spans 16 amino acids. V trimming: 6 bases; J trimming: 4 bases; junction bases outside the gene matches: 15. Looked up from germline, CDR1 is PRHDT and CDR2 is FYEKMQ (reference sequence). The CDR3 DNA sequence: TGTGCCAGCAGGATCCGGGACTACGAAAGGGGATACGAGCAGTACTTC. Its protein is CASRIRDYERGYEQYF.

The J gene is TRBJ1-2, the V gene TRBV6-5; 7 bases match TRBD1. Germline lookup yields CDR1 MNHEY and CDR2 SVGAGI. J gave up 1 base and V 4 bases, and 9 bases lay outside the gene matches. The CDR3 is made up of 16 amino acids. The CDR3 sequence: CASSSVRGQSNYGYTF. Here the CDR3 DNA reads TGTGCCAGCAGTTCTGTACGGGGACAGAGTAACTATGGCTACACCTTC.

This clone was counted only a few times. The V and J genes are TRBV5-4 and TRBJ2-7; no definite D call. Germline values: CDR1 SGHNT, CDR2 YYREEE (reference sequence). The CDR3 is 13 residues long. V dropped 2 bases and J dropped 9 bases, with 15 bases sitting between them. CDR3 loop: CASSLYAVRGQYF. CDR3 bases: TGTGCCAGCAGCTTATACGCGGTTCGAGGGCAGTACTTC.

This chain joins TRBV10-2 and TRBJ1-5; 8 nucleotides agree with TRBD1. V lost 7 bases to trimming and J lost 2 bases; unmatched junction nucleotides: 7. Germline V gene lookup returns CDR1 WSHSY and CDR2 SAAADI. CDR3 length: 15 amino acids. CDR3 nucleotides: TGCGCCAGCAACCAGGGGGCATACGGCAATCAGCCCCAGCATTTT. Its translation is CASNQGAYGNQPQHF.

The chain combines TRBV29-1 with TRBJ2-7, with D perhaps TRBD1 (6 bases). Germline V CDR1 and CDR2: SQVTM, ANQGSEA. V lost 0 bases and J 2 bases, leaving 8 bases between the germline ends. The CDR3 totals 13 residues. CDR3 sequence reads: CSVEEGATYEQYF. In nucleotides, the CDR3 is TGCAGCGTTGAAGAGGGGGCTACCTACGAGCAGTACTTC.

A single count supports this clone. This rearrangement joins TRBV15 to TRBJ2-3; D unresolved. Trimming removed 3 bases at V and 2 bases at J, with 9 bases between. Germline loops: CDR1 LNHNV, CDR2 YYDKDF (reference sequence). This CDR3 comprises 14 residues. The CDR3 loop reads CATSSGLNTDTQYF. The CDR3 DNA sequence: TGTGCCACCAGCAGTGGGCTCAACACAGATACGCAGTATTTT.

The chain is built from TRBV24-1 and TRBJ2-1, with 11 bases matching TRBD1. The CDR3 has 16 amino acids. J gave up 8 bases and V 4 bases, and 9 bases lay outside the gene matches. Germline loops: CDR1 KGHDR, CDR2 SFDVKD. The CDR3: CATSDMGQGDEDEQFF. CDR3 bases: TGTGCCACCAGTGACATGGGACAGGGGGATGAGGATGAGCAGTTCTTC.

The chain uses TRBV5-1 and TRBJ1-5; no clear D gene. The CDR3 consists of 13 residues. Germline loops: CDR1 SGHRS, CDR2 YFSETQ. V gave up 4 bases and J gave up 7 bases, with 12 bases separating them. This CDR3 is CASSPGGRQPQHF. The CDR3 bases are TGCGCCAGCAGCCCGGGTGGGAGGCAGCCCCAGCATTTT.

This clone was seen more than once but under ten times. The chain employs TRBV7-9 and TRBJ1-1; the D gene is possibly TRBD1 (6 bases). The CDR3 extends over 17 amino acids. V lost 1 base and J lost 1, with 16 bases in between. Germline V gives CDR1 SEHNR, CDR2 FQNEAQ (reference sequence). In nucleotides, the CDR3 is TGTGCCAGCAGCTTAGGGCAGGGGATGTATAAGAACACTGAAGCTTTCTTT. Encoded protein: CASSLGQGMYKNTEAFF.